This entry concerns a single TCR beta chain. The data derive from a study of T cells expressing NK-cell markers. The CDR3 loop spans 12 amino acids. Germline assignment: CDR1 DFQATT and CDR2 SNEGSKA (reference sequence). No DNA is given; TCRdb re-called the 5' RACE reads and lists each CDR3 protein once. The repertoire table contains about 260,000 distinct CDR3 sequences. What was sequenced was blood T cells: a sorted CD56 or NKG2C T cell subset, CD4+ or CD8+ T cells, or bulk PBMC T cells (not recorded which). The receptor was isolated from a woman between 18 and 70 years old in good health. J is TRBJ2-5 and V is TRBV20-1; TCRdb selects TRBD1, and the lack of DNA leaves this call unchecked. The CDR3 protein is CSAPQGLKTQYF.